The 14 T cell receptor beta chains below were found in one sample sequenced in a study of blood T cell repertoires in COVID-19. Data came from immunoSEQ multiplex PCR; TCRdb stores just in-frame clones and leaves some out. The sample contains some 190,000 clones, more than 80% of which appear only once. The specimen sequenced was peripheral blood. Every receptor here comes from a woman aged 55 to 70 with acute or convalescent COVID-19.

A few counts support this clone. The chain links TRBV14 to TRBJ2-2, with D maybe TRBD1 (5 bases). The CDR3 spans 16 residues. Germline V CDR1 and CDR2: SGHDN, FVKESK. The V end lost 1 base, the J end lost 2 bases, and 11 bases lay between the germline ends. This chain's CDR3 is CASSQVGAFNTGELFF. CDR3 nucleotides: TGTGCCAGCAGCCAAGTAGGGGCTTTCAACACCGGGGAGCTGTTTTTT.

The V gene is TRBV11-3, the J gene TRBJ1-1; TRBD1 aligns across 9 bases. The germline V gene encodes CDR1 SGHNT and CDR2 YENEEA. The CDR3 extends over 13 amino acids. Losses at the gene ends were 5 bases for V and 7 bases for J; bases not matched to a gene: 5. The CDR3 here is CASSHGTGNEAFF. The CDR3 DNA reads as TGTGCCAGCAGCCACGGGACAGGGAATGAAGCTTTCTTT. Full variable domain (missing parts from reference TRBV11-3 and TRBJ1-1): EAGVVQSPRYKIIEKKQPVAFWCNPISGHNTLYWYLQNLGQGPELLIRYENEEAVDDSQLPKDRFSAERLKGVDSTLKIQPAELGDSAVYLCASSHGTGNEAFFGQGTRLTVV.

The chain couples TRBV29-1 to TRBJ1-5, with 7 bases identical to TRBD1. Per germline, CDR1 SQVTM and CDR2 ANQGSEA. The CDR3 is made up of 13 amino acids. V lost 4 bases and J lost 3; bases outside the gene matches: 3. CDR3 amino acids: CSVAQGVNQPQHF. In nucleotides, the CDR3 is TGCAGCGTTGCCCAGGGGGTCAATCAGCCCCAGCATTTT.

This chain connects TRBV5-1 to TRBJ1-2; D may be TRBD1 (6 bases). V was pared by 4 bases and J by 0 bases, with 10 bases between. Per the germline V gene, CDR1 is SGHRS and CDR2 is YFSETQ. This CDR3 is 14 amino acids long. CDR3 nucleotide sequence: TGCGCCAGCAGCCCCGGACAGCCTAACTATGGCTACACCTTC. It codes for CASSPGQPNYGYTF. The whole variable domain, filled in from reference TRBV5-1 and TRBJ1-2, reads KAGVTQTPRYLIKTRGQQVTLSCSPISGHRSVSWYQQTPGQGLQFLFEYFSETQRNKGNFPGRFSGRQFSNSRSEMNVSTLELGDSALYLCASSPGQPNYGYTFGSGTRLTVV.

The chain carries TRBV7-6 and TRBJ1-2; D is uncertain. The CDR3 runs to 13 residues. Germline V gene sequence: CDR1 SGHVS, CDR2 FNYEAQ. V was cut by 3 bases and J by 0 bases, with 5 bases left in between. The chain's CDR3 is CASSFGANYGYTF. DNA for the CDR3: TGTGCCAGCAGCTTCGGTGCTAACTATGGCTACACCTTC.

This clone was detected only a few times. The chain links TRBV28 to TRBJ1-3; 7 bases agree with TRBD1. V gave up 4 bases and J gave up 0 bases; unmatched junction bases: 3. Germline assignment: CDR1 MDHEN and CDR2 SYDVKM. The CDR3 runs 15 residues. Here the CDR3 DNA reads TGTGCCAGCAGTTGGACAGGTGCCTCTGGAAACACCATATATTTT. It is translated as CASSWTGASGNTIYF.

The rearrangement joins TRBV27 to TRBJ1-3; D remains ambiguous. This CDR3 is 15 amino acids long. V lost 5 bases to trimming and J lost 3 bases, with 14 bases between them. The germline gives CDR1 MNHEY, CDR2 SMNVEV (reference sequence). This CDR3 is CASSPNGGFGNTIYF. In DNA form, the CDR3 reads TGTGCCAGCAGTCCCAACGGAGGGTTTGGAAACACCATATATTTT.

This clone was detected many times. At one boundary the junction diverges from the germline segment, which might be a read error. The chain joins TRBV7-7 to TRBJ2-5; D is possibly TRBD1 (6 bases). The CDR3 length is 15 residues. Germline CDR1 is SSHAT and CDR2 is FNYEAQ (reference sequence). For the CDR3, the DNA is TGTGCTAGCAGCCAGGGGCCGGCCGGCCAAGAGACCCAGTACTTC. Translated: CASSQGPAGQETQYF.

The chain is built from TRBV10-2 and TRBJ2-1; D gene ambiguous. The CDR3 extends over 11 amino acids. Germline CDR1 is WSHSY and CDR2 is SAAADI. The ends were cut back, 4 bases at V and 9 bases at J, with 7 bases in the middle. The CDR3 protein is CASSAQVEQFF. The CDR3 nucleotides read TGCGCCAGCAGTGCCCAGGTTGAGCAGTTCTTC.

This clone was detected a few times. This rearrangement joins TRBV24-1 to TRBJ2-2; TRBD2 might be the D (5 bases). The CDR3 contains 16 residues. Trimming took 3 bases from V and 4 from J, leaving 14 bases between them. The germline gives CDR1 KGHDR, CDR2 SFDVKD. The CDR3 DNA reads as TGTGCCACCAGTGATCCGGCGGGCAGTCCCACCGGGGAGCTGTTTTTT. Translating it yields CATSDPAGSPTGELFF.

The CDR3 nucleotides read TGTGCCAGCAGCTTAGCCCCGACAGCAACTAACTATGGCTACACCTTC. Translated: CASSLAPTATNYGYTF. The chain links TRBV11-2 to TRBJ1-2; TRBD1 might be the D (5 bases). Germline V gene sequence: CDR1 SGHAT, CDR2 FQNNGV. V lost 1 base and J 0 bases, leaving 12 bases between the germline ends. The length of the CDR3 is 16 residues.

This sequence joins TRBV3-1 (or the pseudogene TRBV3-2) and TRBJ1-2, with D hard to call. Germline V gene sequence: CDR1 LGHDT, CDR2 YNNKEL (reference sequence). This CDR3 is built from 14 residues. Trimming removed 4 bases at V and 3 bases at J, with 12 bases between. The chain's CDR3 is CASSLGPLDYGYTF. For the CDR3, the DNA is TGTGCCAGCAGCCTGGGCCCATTAGACTATGGCTACACCTTC.

V usage is TRBV19 and J usage is TRBJ1-6; the D is unclear. With 11 bases removed from V and 5 bases from J, the gap between germline ends came to 13 bases. Germline V gene sequence: CDR1 LNHDA, CDR2 SQIVND (reference sequence). The CDR3 covers 13 residues. The chain's CDR3 is CAASDGDNSPLHF. Written as DNA, the CDR3 is TGTGCCGCCTCCGACGGGGATAATTCACCCCTCCACTTT.

The chain is built from TRBV10-1 and TRBJ2-3, with TRBD2 as a possible D gene (6 bases). V lost 0 bases and J 10 bases, leaving 20 bases between the germline ends. The germline V gene encodes CDR1 WNHNN and CDR2 SYGVQD (reference sequence). This CDR3 spans 16 amino acids. For the CDR3, the DNA is TGCGCCAGCAGTGAGTCGGGGCGGCGGGAAGTTCAGGCGCAGTATTTT. This sequence encodes CASSESGRREVQAQYF.